This T cell receptor beta chain derives from a study of OX40 agonist ivuxolimab in advanced cancers. Describing the broader study: Ivuxolimab was a fully human IgG2 agonistic monoclonal antibody targeting the costimulatory receptor OX40 (CD134). The point of sequencing TCRbeta in the periphery was to test whether ivuxolimab changed TCR sequence diversity and drove clonal T-cell expansion. The paper reports the monotherapy dose-escalation portion (N ≈ 50 patients) of the phase I ivuxolimab trial. Of the approximately 53 patients in dose escalation, about 20 had hepatocellular carcinoma, around 15 had melanoma, 9 had renal cell carcinoma and 9 had head and neck cancer. Three dose-escalation patients achieved partial responses, one with hepatocellular carcinoma and two with cutaneous melanoma. Intravenous ivuxolimab was administered to patients every 2 weeks at six dose levels: 0.01, 0.1, 0.3, 1.5, 3 and 10 mg/kg. A male proportion of 82.7% and a mean age of 60 years, ranging from about 23 to 79, were recorded for the dose-escalation cohort. Patients were allowed to have had prior anti-PD-1, anti-PD-L1 or anti-CTLA-4 therapy, and approximately 40% of the dose-escalation patients had been treated with checkpoint inhibitors.

Genomic DNA was isolated from the sorted cells so that the TCRbeta CDR3 region could be sequenced. TCRbeta CDR3 regions were sequenced using the immunoSEQ Assay. Imported from immuneACCESS, the table was reduced by TCRdb to in-frame sequences with V and J called. These copies leave out some clones; in studies compared against another copy, an unresolved V gene accounts for under half, and the cause of the remainder is not known. This sample is represented by about 82,000 clones; roughly nine tenths of them were singletons. The ten largest make up roughly 2% of the sample. The trial excluded patients who had a history of autoimmune disease or who were on systemic immunosuppression. Peripheral blood for TCR sequencing was collected from all dose cohorts at baseline, on cycle 4 day 1, and on cycle 7 day 1. Samples came from an open-label, multicenter, first-in-human phase I dose-escalation trial of ivuxolimab. Adults with locally advanced or metastatic melanoma, renal cell, hepatocellular, or head and neck squamous cell carcinoma were enrolled in the trial. Before TCR sequencing, CD4+ and CD8+ T cells were separately sorted from peripheral blood.

As concerns this clone: The clone's antigen remains unknown. Base qualities are not recorded, but no much larger clone differs from it by a single base.

The CDR3 measures 14 amino acids from cysteine to phenylalanine. Only the CDR3 region is kept as DNA, spanning 42 bases read in frame from base 1. What the research found in general, with its limitations: Which antigens the clonally expanded peripheral T cells were specific for was not determined. Low levels of normalized T-cell clonal expansion were also shown by some nonresponding patients. In partial responders in the 0.1-3.0 mg/kg groups, normalized peripheral clonal expansion was found to be among the lowest, especially among CD8+ T cells. After ivuxolimab, CD8+ T cells had more expanded clones than CD4+ T cells on average. At doses from 0.1 to 3.0 mg/kg, clonal expansion was seen in both CD4+ and CD8+ blood T cells between baseline and week 6.

The rearrangement combines TRBV21-1 with TRBJ2-7. TRBV21-1 is described as a pseudogene. This receptor was obtained from an adult with an advanced solid tumor such as melanoma, head and neck, liver or kidney cancer. The sequencing here drew on CD4+ or CD8+ T cells sorted from blood, taken in a trial of the OX40 agonist ivuxolimab. The CDR3: CASSPPGRPYEQYF. The nucleotides read TGTGCCAGCAGCCCACCGGGACGGCCCTACGAGCAGTACTTC.